These 23 T cell receptor beta chains originate from one sample sequenced in a study of blood T cells in healthy people across ages. A second PCR, run for about 6 to 11 cycles, used a sample-barcoded 5' primer plus a J-beta primer mix. One entry per CDR3 protein results from TCRdb running MiXCR on the 5' RACE reads. The sample carries 1.5 million or so distinct CDR3 sequences, about 45% recorded once. The material sequenced was blood. Receptors originate from a woman aged 18 to 35 in good health.

This clonotype was detected only a few times. The chain carries TRBV6-5 and TRBJ1-1; no clear D. This CDR3 is 14 amino acids long. Trimming took 2 bases from V and 4 from J, leaving 11 bases between them. Germline V gene sequence: CDR1 MNHEY, CDR2 SVGAGI. CDR3 sequence (DNA): TGTGCCAGCAGTTACCGGGGTCCCGGCACTGAAGCTTTCTTT. Translation gives CASSYRGPGTEAFF.

CDR3 protein: CASSERFLRVYEQYF. The CDR3 nucleotides are TGTGCCAGCAGTGAAAGGTTCCTACGGGTATACGAGCAGTACTTC. This sequence joins TRBV2 and TRBJ2-7, with D unclear. The CDR3 spans 15 residues. Germline V gene data show CDR1 as SNHLY and CDR2 as FYNNEI. V lost 2 bases and J 4 bases, leaving 15 bases between the germline ends.

This chain connects TRBV28 to TRBJ2-7, with TRBD2 identical over 7 bases. The CDR3 is made up of 17 amino acids. After removal of 3 bases from V and 7 bases from J, the junction contained 18 bases not matched to a gene. The germline CDR1 and CDR2 sequences are MDHEN and SYDVKM. For the CDR3, the DNA is TGTGCCAGCAGTTTCCAGCTAGCGGAGAGCTCCTACAATGAGCAGTACTTC. Translation: CASSFQLAESSYNEQYF.

CDR3 sequence (DNA): TGTGCCAGCAGTGAAAAGCGGAGGACGGGGGGGATCAATGAGCAGTACTTC. Protein sequence: CASSEKRRTGGINEQYF. This rearrangement joins TRBV6-1 to TRBJ2-5, with TRBD2 identical over 8 bases. Looked up from germline, CDR1 is MNHNS and CDR2 is SASEGT. The CDR3 loop spans 17 amino acids. V gave up 2 bases and J gave up 11 bases; unmatched junction bases: 19.

This clonotype occurred a few times. The gene calls are TRBV6-1 and TRBJ2-5; D unresolved. V dropped 7 bases and J dropped 5 bases, with 29 bases sitting between them. The CDR3 runs to 18 residues. CDR1 MNHNS and CDR2 SASEGT come from the germline V gene. Here the CDR3 reads CASKPPLGSGPPSETQYF. The CDR3, as DNA: TGTGCCAGCAAACCGCCCCTCGGGTCAGGCCCTCCATCGGAGACCCAGTACTTC.

Only one count was recorded for this clonotype. The chain links TRBV15 to TRBJ2-5; D is uncertain. Trimming removed 3 bases from V and 0 bases from J, with 14 bases in between. CDR1 LNHNV and CDR2 YYDKDF come from the germline V gene (reference sequence). The CDR3 spans 16 residues. CDR3 in DNA: TGTGCCACCAGCAGGGTTTATGGGCGGAACCAAGAGACCCAGTACTTC. Its translation: CATSRVYGRNQETQYF.

The chain combines TRBV7-3 with TRBJ2-1; a weak D match, TRBD1 (5 bases). The DNA matches TRBJ2-7 better at its end, which makes the J call doubtful. Germline CDR1 reads SGHTA; CDR2 reads FQGTGA. The CDR3 extends over 15 amino acids. CDR3 sequence: CASSPTGYSYNEQYF. CDR3 nucleotide sequence: TGTGCCAGCAGCCCCACAGGCTACTCCTACAATGAGCAGTACTTC.

This clonotype came up a few times. A read error is possible here, since a much larger clone lies one base away. The rearrangement uses TRBV6-1 and TRBJ2-3, with D tentatively TRBD1 (5 bases). This CDR3 region has 13 residues. V was shortened by 7 bases and J by 4 bases, with 12 bases between the two germline ends. Germline V gives CDR1 MNHNS, CDR2 SASEGT. The CDR3 sequence is CASITTDADTQYF. CDR3 nucleotides: TGTGCCAGCATTACGACAGACGCAGATACGCAGTATTTT.

This rearrangement joins TRBV4-3 to TRBJ2-3; TRBD2 aligns across 13 bases. CDR3 length: 17 amino acids. Germline CDR1 and CDR2: LGHNA and YSLEER. V was pared by 4 bases and J by 2 bases, with 6 bases of the junction left unmatched. The CDR3, as DNA: TGCGCCAGCAGCCCCCGGACTAGCGGGGGCCTCACAGATACGCAGTATTTT. It specifies CASSPRTSGGLTDTQYF.

The chain links TRBV20-1 to TRBJ2-5; the D gene is possibly TRBD1 (6 bases). The germline V gene has CDR1 DFQATT and CDR2 SNEGSKA (reference sequence). V was pared by 5 bases and J by 11 bases, with 27 bases between. The CDR3 extends over 15 amino acids. CDR3 sequence: CSALSPGHSLGEQYF. The CDR3 bases are TGCAGTGCTCTCTCCCCGGGACATAGTCTCGGGGAGCAGTACTTC.

This clonotype was seen a handful of times. V gene TRBV20-1 combines with J gene TRBJ2-1, with 12 bases lining up with TRBD2. With V trimmed by 3 bases and J by 7 bases, 4 bases remained unmatched. The germline V gene encodes CDR1 DFQATT and CDR2 SNEGSKA (reference sequence). CDR3 length equals 14 residues. The CDR3 region is CSARTSGSVNEQFF. For the CDR3, the DNA is TGCAGTGCTAGGACTAGCGGGAGTGTTAATGAGCAGTTCTTC.

J is TRBJ2-1 and V is TRBV2, with 11 bases lining up with TRBD2. V shed 4 bases and J 8 bases; nucleotides not matched to a gene: 7. There are 15 residues in the CDR3. Germline-derived CDR1 and CDR2 are SNHLY and FYNNEI. The CDR3 DNA sequence: TGTGCCAGCAGTGCCCGACTAGCGGGGTTCTATGAGCAGTTCTTC. Its translation is CASSARLAGFYEQFF.

The genes are TRBV7-2 and TRBJ2-4; no definite D call. Near its end, the DNA agrees better with TRBJ2-7, so the J call may be wrong. The CDR3 runs 13 residues. From germline, CDR1 is SGHTA and CDR2 FQGNSA. The CDR3 sequence is CASSRRLDHEQYF. In nucleotides, the CDR3 is TGTGCCAGCAGCCGTAGACTGGATCACGAGCAGTACTTC.

This clonotype was seen just once. V usage is TRBV10-3 and J usage is TRBJ2-3, with D possibly TRBD1 on 5 matching bases. The CDR3 loop spans 15 amino acids. V lost 4 bases and J 2 bases, leaving 13 bases between the germline ends. Germline V gene data show CDR1 as ENHRY and CDR2 as SYGVKD. The CDR3 reads CAISAPRQTTDTQYF. The DNA for the CDR3 is TGTGCCATCAGTGCTCCGAGACAGACCACAGATACGCAGTATTTT.

J is TRBJ2-7 and V is TRBV27; unclear D gene. From germline, CDR1 is MNHEY and CDR2 SMNVEV (reference sequence). There are 13 residues in the CDR3. The V and J ends lost 2 bases and 3 bases respectively, with 8 bases between them. The CDR3 DNA sequence: TGTGCCAGCAGTTTAGCGCAGCACTACGAGCAGTACTTC. Its translation is CASSLAQHYEQYF.

This clonotype was counted between two and nine times. The J gene is TRBJ2-5, the V gene TRBV6-5; D perhaps matches TRBD1 (6 bases). Trimming removed 6 bases at V and 0 bases at J, with 14 bases between. This CDR3 contains 15 residues. Germline CDR1 is MNHEY and CDR2 is SVGAGI. This CDR3 reads CASRPNRVNQETQYF. CDR3 coding DNA: TGTGCCAGCAGGCCTAACAGGGTGAACCAAGAGACCCAGTACTTC.

The chain combines TRBV7-8 with TRBJ2-7; tentative D call: TRBD2 (7 bases). Trimming took 5 bases from V and 0 from J, leaving 23 bases between them. This CDR3 spans 18 amino acids. Germline values: CDR1 SGHVS, CDR2 FQNEAQ. CDR3: CASSPYIGGGSTSYEQYF. The CDR3 region has the DNA TGTGCCAGCAGCCCATATATAGGGGGGGGGAGTACCTCCTACGAGCAGTACTTC.

A few counts support this clonotype. The chain employs TRBV2 and TRBJ2-6, with D hard to call. Per the germline V gene, CDR1 is SNHLY and CDR2 is FYNNEI. The CDR3 has 15 amino acids. V was pared by 7 bases and J by 1 base, with 11 bases between. The CDR3 here is CASIRESSGANVLTF. DNA for the CDR3: TGTGCCAGCATACGCGAATCGTCTGGGGCCAACGTCCTGACTTTC.

There are a few counts of this clonotype. J is TRBJ1-6 and V is TRBV20-1, with 7 nucleotides matching TRBD1. The CDR3 consists of 14 residues. Trimming cost V 3 bases and J 10 bases; bases outside gene matches: 9. The V gene's germline CDR1 is DFQATT and CDR2 SNEGSKA (reference sequence). CDR3 in DNA: TGCAGTGCTAGGGTTACAGGGGTGGGATCACCCCTCCACTTT. It translates to CSARVTGVGSPLHF.

This clonotype was detected a few times. This chain uses TRBV4-3 with TRBJ2-1; 7 nucleotides match TRBD2. CDR1 and CDR2 (germline): LGHNA, YSLEER. With V trimmed by 0 bases and J by 6 bases, 2 bases remained unmatched. The CDR3 has 14 amino acids. The CDR3 coding sequence is TGCGCCAGCAGCCAAGATTCGGGGGGCAATGAGCAGTTCTTC. Translated, it gives CASSQDSGGNEQFF.

This clonotype was seen a handful of times. This chain links TRBV4-1 with TRBJ1-5, with no clear D. The CDR3 sequence is 13 residues long. V was shortened by 3 bases and J by 9 bases, with 12 bases between the two germline ends. The V gene's germline CDR1 is MGHRA and CDR2 YSYEKL. The CDR3 protein is CASSQSNGPPQHF. The CDR3 nucleotides are TGCGCCAGCAGCCAGAGTAATGGGCCGCCCCAGCATTTT.

This clonotype was detected only a few times. This chain connects TRBV4-3 to TRBJ2-1; D remains ambiguous. This CDR3 is built from 15 residues. V lost 3 bases and J 6 bases, leaving 15 bases between the germline ends. Germline V gives CDR1 LGHNA, CDR2 YSLEER. Here the CDR3 DNA reads TGCGCCAGCAGCCAGCAACCTTGGACGGGCAATGAGCAGTTCTTC. It translates to CASSQQPWTGNEQFF.

This clonotype was counted a few times. The chain is built from TRBV7-9 and TRBJ2-1; perhaps TRBD2 as D (6 bases). The CDR3 sequence is 14 residues long. CDR1 is SEHNR, CDR2 FQNEAQ, per germline (reference sequence). The V and J ends lost 1 base and 7 bases respectively, with 11 bases between them. The CDR3 protein is CASSLGAGQNEQFF. In DNA form, the CDR3 reads TGTGCCAGCAGCTTAGGGGCGGGGCAGAATGAGCAGTTCTTC.